This passage covers 8 T cell receptor beta chains from one sample sequenced in a study of siplizumab effects on memory and regulatory T cells. The repertoire was sequenced with immunoSEQ multiplex PCR; TCRdb's copy has only in-frame clones and lacks some. The sample includes some 100,000 clones, nearly 95% seen only once; the top ten take 9.5% to 15%. Sequenced input: non-Treg CD4+ T cells sorted from blood. These receptors were obtained from a human donor in good health.

The genes are TRBV11-2 and TRBJ2-5; no definite D call. CDR1 and CDR2 (germline): SGHAT, FQNNGV. This CDR3 has 13 residues. V lost 5 bases, J lost 2 bases, and 9 bases lay in between. The CDR3 protein is CASSRDAQETQYF. CDR3 in DNA: TGTGCCAGCAGCCGTGACGCACAAGAGACCCAGTACTTC.

This clone was found once. The V gene is TRBV7-8, the J gene TRBJ2-7; D may match TRBD1 or TRBD2 (5 bases each). The germline V gene has CDR1 SGHVS and CDR2 FQNEAQ. Trimming left V 5 bases short and J 3 bases short, with 20 bases between. The CDR3 sequence is 16 residues long. CDR3 region: CASSPFSGTGRYEQYF. CDR3 in DNA: TGTGCCAGCAGCCCATTCTCCGGGACGGGACGCTACGAGCAGTACTTC.

This clone was recorded only once. The V gene is TRBV4-2, the J gene TRBJ2-1, with TRBD2 identical over 14 bases. Germline lookup yields CDR1 LGHNA and CDR2 YNFKEQ. After removal of 0 bases from V and 12 bases from J, the junction contained 1 base not matched to a gene. This CDR3 contains 14 residues. This CDR3 reads CASSQEGLAGVQFF. The CDR3 coding sequence is TGTGCCAGCAGCCAAGAGGGACTAGCGGGAGTGCAGTTCTTC.

This chain joins TRBV28 and TRBJ2-7; a possible D gene is TRBD2 (5 bases). The germline V gene encodes CDR1 MDHEN and CDR2 SYDVKM. Trimming pared 3 bases from V and 3 bases from J, leaving 21 bases between. CDR3 size: 17 residues. The chain's CDR3 is CASSFSLGLASDYEQYF. CDR3 sequence (DNA): TGTGCCAGCAGTTTCTCCTTAGGGCTAGCATCCGACTACGAGCAGTACTTC.

The genes are TRBV2 and TRBJ2-1, with D possibly TRBD1 on 6 matching bases. Deletions cut 6 bases from V and 0 bases from J, with 12 bases between. The CDR3 consists of 15 residues. Germline lookup yields CDR1 SNHLY and CDR2 FYNNEI. As DNA, the CDR3 is TGTGCCAGCAGCGAAACAGGGATCTCCTACAATGAGCAGTTCTTC. Residues: CASSETGISYNEQFF.

The rearrangement joins TRBV4-2 to TRBJ1-2; the match to TRBD1 covers 7 bases. CDR3 length: 15 residues. V lost 0 bases to trimming and J lost 8 bases; unmatched junction nucleotides: 9. In germline, CDR1 is LGHNA, CDR2 YNFKEQ. This CDR3 reads CASSQEQGSEGGYTF. The CDR3 coding sequence is TGTGCCAGCAGCCAAGAACAGGGGAGCGAGGGAGGCTACACCTTC.

J is TRBJ1-1 and V is TRBV28; TRBD1 agrees at 7 bases. Germline V gives CDR1 MDHEN, CDR2 SYDVKM. There are 18 residues in the CDR3. Trimming took 0 bases from V and 5 from J; bases not matched to a gene: 15. The CDR3 reads CASSLWSGRGNQGTEAFF. CDR3 in DNA: TGTGCCAGCAGTTTATGGTCGGGCAGGGGGAACCAGGGGACTGAAGCTTTCTTT.

The chain recombines TRBV7-9 with TRBJ1-4, with D tentatively TRBD1 (6 bases). The CDR3 sequence is 14 residues long. The germline gives CDR1 SEHNR, CDR2 FQNEAQ (reference sequence). Trimming took 3 bases from V and 7 from J, leaving 12 bases between them. The CDR3 protein is CASSFFQGSEKLFF. CDR3 DNA: TGTGCCAGCAGCTTCTTCCAGGGGAGTGAAAAACTGTTTTTT.